This T cell receptor (beta chain) was documented in a study of blood T cell repertoires in COVID-19. Across the whole study: Acute and convalescent COVID-19 samples came from the United States, Italy and Spain. PBMCs, B-cell-depleted T cells, or T cells were the source of the cDNA or gDNA that made up the material.

Source study methods: Reference gene primer amplification yielded estimated nucleated cell counts. The protocol was immunoSEQ multiplex PCR, while the TCRdb copy is restricted to in-frame clones and leaves out a portion. Clone size and V and J calls were adopted from that table, with D and trimming inferred from the DNA. The sample gives some 240,000 clones, around 83% of which show up once; approximately 13% is in the top ten. From germline, CDR1 is MNHNY and CDR2 SVGAGI (reference sequence). CDR3 length equals 16 residues. J was trimmed by 1 base and V by 4 bases; bases with no gene match: 8. This chain connects TRBV6-6 to TRBJ1-1, with TRBD1 matching 8 bases. The receptor comes from a woman aged 55 to 70 with active or convalescent COVID-19. The sample taken for sequencing was peripheral blood. The CDR3 loop is CASSFSAGTGNTEAFF. The CDR3 nucleotides read TGTGCCAGCAGTTTTTCCGCCGGGACAGGGAACACTGAAGCTTTCTTT.